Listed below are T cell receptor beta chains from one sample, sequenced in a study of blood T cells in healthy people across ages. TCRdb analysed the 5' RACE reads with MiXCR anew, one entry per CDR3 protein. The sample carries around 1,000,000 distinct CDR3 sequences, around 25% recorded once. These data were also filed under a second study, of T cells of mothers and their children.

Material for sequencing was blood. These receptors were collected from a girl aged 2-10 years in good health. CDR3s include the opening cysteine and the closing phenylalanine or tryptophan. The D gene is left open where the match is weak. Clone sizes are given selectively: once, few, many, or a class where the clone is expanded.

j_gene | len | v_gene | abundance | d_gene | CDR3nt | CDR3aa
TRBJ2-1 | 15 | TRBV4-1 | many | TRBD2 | TGCGCCAGCAGCCCACTAGCGGGGGCGACTAATGAGCAGTTCTTC | CASSPLAGATNEQFF
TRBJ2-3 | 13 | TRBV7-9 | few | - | TGTGCCAGCAGCCGAGCAGTTGCGGATACGCAGTATTTT | CASSRAVADTQYF
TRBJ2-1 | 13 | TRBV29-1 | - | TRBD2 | TGCAGCGTGCTCCTAGCGGGAGGCAATGAGCAGTTCTTC | CSVLLAGGNEQFF
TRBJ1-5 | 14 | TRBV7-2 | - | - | TGTGCCAGCGGCATTGAGGGGCTCAATCAGCCCCAGCATTTT | CASGIEGLNQPQHF
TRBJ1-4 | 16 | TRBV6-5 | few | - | TGTGCCAGCAGTTACGGTGGGGCAGGGGCTAATGAAAAACTGTTTTTT | CASSYGGAGANEKLFF
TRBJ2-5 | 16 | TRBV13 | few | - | TGTGCCAGCAGCTTAGAACGCGCATCAGGCCAAGAGACCCAGTACTTC | CASSLERASGQETQYF
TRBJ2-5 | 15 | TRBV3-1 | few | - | TGTGCCAGCAGCCAAGAGGGCGTCATGGGCGAGACCCAGTACTTC | CASSQEGVMGETQYF
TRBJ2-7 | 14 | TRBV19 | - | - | TGTGCCAGTAGTATGGTTAGTGGTATACACGAGCAGTACTTC | CASSMVSGIHEQYF
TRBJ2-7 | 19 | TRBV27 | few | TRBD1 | TGTGCCAGCAGTTTTCTAAGAGGATCCTCGACAGGGGTGATCTGCGAGCAGTACTTC | CASSFLRGSSTGVICEQYF
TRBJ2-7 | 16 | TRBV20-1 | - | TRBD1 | TGCAGTGCCGTAGCGCTGACAGGGCTCGCTCCATACGAGCAGTACTTC | CSAVALTGLAPYEQYF
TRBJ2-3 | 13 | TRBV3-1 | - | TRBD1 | TGTGCCAGCAGCCAAGCAGGGGGACCTTATCAGTATTTT | CASSQAGGPYQYF
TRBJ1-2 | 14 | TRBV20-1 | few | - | TGCAGTGCCCCCGATCCGGGACACGCCTATGGCTACACCTTC | CSAPDPGHAYGYTF
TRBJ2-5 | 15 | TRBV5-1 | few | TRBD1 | TGCGCCAGCAGCCCTGGACAGGAGTTGGAAGAGACCCAGTACTTC | CASSPGQELEETQYF
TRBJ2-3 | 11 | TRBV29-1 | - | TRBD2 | TGCAGCGTTGAATCCGGGAGGGCCGAGTATTTT | CSVESGRAEYF
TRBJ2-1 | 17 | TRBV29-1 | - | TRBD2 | TGCAGCGTCGTGGCGGGACTAGCGGGACTAGTTGACAATGAGCAGTTCTTC | CSVVAGLAGLVDNEQFF
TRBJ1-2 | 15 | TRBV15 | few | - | TGTGCCACCAGCAGAGATATACGGGGGTCCTATGGCTACACCTTC | CATSRDIRGSYGYTF
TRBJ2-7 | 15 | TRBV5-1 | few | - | TGCGCCAGCAGCTTGGTCGGGGGTACCCCCTACGAGCAGTACTTC | CASSLVGGTPYEQYF
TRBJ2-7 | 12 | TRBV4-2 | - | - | TGTGCCAGCAGCCAAGACGATGCGGAGCAGTACTTC | CASSQDDAEQYF
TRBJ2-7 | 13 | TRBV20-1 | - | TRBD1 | TGCAGTGGCACCGGGACAGGGACCTACGAGCAGTACTTC | CSGTGTGTYEQYF
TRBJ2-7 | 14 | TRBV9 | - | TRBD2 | TGTGCCAGCAGCGTTAGCGGGGTAAAGGACGAGCAGTACTTC | CASSVSGVKDEQYF
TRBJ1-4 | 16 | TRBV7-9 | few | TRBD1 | TGTGCCAGCAGTCGGGACAGAGACGCAACTAATGAAAAACTGTTTTTT | CASSRDRDATNEKLFF
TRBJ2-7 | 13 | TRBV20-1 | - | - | TGCAGTGCTTCGGACCTTTTGGACTACGAGCAGTACTTC | CSASDLLDYEQYF
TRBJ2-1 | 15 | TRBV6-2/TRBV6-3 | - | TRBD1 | TGTGCCAGCCACCAGTACAGGGGACCTATGAATGAGCAGTTCTTC | CASHQYRGPMNEQFF
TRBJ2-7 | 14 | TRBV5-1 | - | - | TGCGCCAGCAGCTCAACCCAGACATCCTACGAGCAGTACTTC | CASSSTQTSYEQYF
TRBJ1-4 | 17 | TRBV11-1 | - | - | TGTGCCAGCAGCCGAAATAAGGGTTCGTTCTTGGATGAAAAACTGTTTTTT | CASSRNKGSFLDEKLFF
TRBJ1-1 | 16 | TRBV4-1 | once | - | TGCGCCAGCAGCCAAGGGATAACAGGGTCTAGGACTGAAGCTTTCTTT | CASSQGITGSRTEAFF
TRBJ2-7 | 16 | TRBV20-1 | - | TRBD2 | TGCAGTGCTAGGGGTATAGCGGGAGGCCTAACCTACGAGCAGTACTTC | CSARGIAGGLTYEQYF
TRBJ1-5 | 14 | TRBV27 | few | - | TGTGCCAGCAGTTTAAGGGGAGGTGGTCAGCCCCAGCATTTT | CASSLRGGGQPQHF
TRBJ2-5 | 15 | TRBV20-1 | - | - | TGCAGTGCTAGAGATTTTACAGGGGAGGGGGAGACCCAGTACTTC | CSARDFTGEGETQYF
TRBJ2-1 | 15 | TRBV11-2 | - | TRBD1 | TGTGCCAGCAGCCACTTGACAGGGAAGGACAATGAGCAGTTCTTC | CASSHLTGKDNEQFF
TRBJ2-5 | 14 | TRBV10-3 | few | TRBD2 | TGTGCCATCAGCGAACTAGCGGGGGGCGAGACCCAGTACTTC | CAISELAGGETQYF
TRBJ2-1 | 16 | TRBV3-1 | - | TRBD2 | TGTGCCAGCAGCCAATGGGATAGCGGGAGCAACAATGAGCAGTTCTTC | CASSQWDSGSNNEQFF
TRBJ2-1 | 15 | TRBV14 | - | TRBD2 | TGTGCCAGCAGCGACGGACTAGCGGGCTGGAATGAGCAGTTCTTC | CASSDGLAGWNEQFF
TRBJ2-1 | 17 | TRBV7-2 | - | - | TGTGCCAGCAGCTTAAGCGCCGGATTAAGCTCCTACAATGAGCAGTTCTTC | CASSLSAGLSSYNEQFF
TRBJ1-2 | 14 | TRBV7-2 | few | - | TGTGCCAGCAGCCTCTACCAAATTAACTATGGCTACACCTTC | CASSLYQINYGYTF
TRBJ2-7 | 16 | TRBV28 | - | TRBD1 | TGTGCCAGCAGTTGGGACACAGGGGCTACGATCTACGAGCAGTACTTC | CASSWDTGATIYEQYF
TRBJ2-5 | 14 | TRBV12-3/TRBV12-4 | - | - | TGTGCCAGCACCACAGGGTGGGGTAAAGAGACCCAGTACTTC | CASTTGWGKETQYF
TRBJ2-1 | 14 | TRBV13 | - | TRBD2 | TGTGCCAGCAGCTTAGCGGGAGGGCAAGAGGAGCAGTTCTTC | CASSLAGGQEEQFF
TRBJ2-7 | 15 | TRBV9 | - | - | TGTGCCAGCAGCGTGGCGGGTGCCAGCTCCTACGAGCAGTACTTC | CASSVAGASSYEQYF
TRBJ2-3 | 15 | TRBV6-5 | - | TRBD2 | TGTGCCAGCAGTTACTACGGGACTAGCGGCGATACGCAGTATTTT | CASSYYGTSGDTQYF
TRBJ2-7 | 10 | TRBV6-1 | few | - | TGTGCCAGCGGACCCGCCGAGCAGTACTTC | CASGPAEQYF
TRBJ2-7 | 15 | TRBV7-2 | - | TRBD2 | TGTGCCAGCAGCTTACAACCGGGAGGGCCGTTCGAGCAGTACTTC | CASSLQPGGPFEQYF
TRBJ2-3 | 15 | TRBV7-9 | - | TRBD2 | TGTGCCAGCAACCCCGTGGGACTAGTTACAGATACGCAGTATTTT | CASNPVGLVTDTQYF
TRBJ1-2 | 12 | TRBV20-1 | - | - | TGCAGTGCTAGAATCGGGACCTATGGCTACACCTTC | CSARIGTYGYTF
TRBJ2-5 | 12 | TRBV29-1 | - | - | TGCAGCGTCACCGACGGAAAAGAGACCCAGTACTTC | CSVTDGKETQYF
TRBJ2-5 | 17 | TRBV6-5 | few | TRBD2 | TGTGCCAGCAGTTATCTAGCGGGGGGGCCAGTTGAAGAGACCCAGTACTTC | CASSYLAGGPVEETQYF
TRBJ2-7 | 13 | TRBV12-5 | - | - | TGTGCTAGTGGTTCCCTTACAGAGTACGAGCAGTACTTC | CASGSLTEYEQYF
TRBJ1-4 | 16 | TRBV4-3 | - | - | TGCGCCAGCAGCCACAACTTAGACTTGGTGGGTGAAAAACTGTTTTTT | CASSHNLDLVGEKLFF
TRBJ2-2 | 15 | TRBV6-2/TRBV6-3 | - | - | TGTGCCAGCAGTTACTGGTTCAAGAGTGGCGGGGAGCTGTTTTTT | CASSYWFKSGGELFF
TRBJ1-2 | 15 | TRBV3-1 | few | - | TGTGCCAGCAGCCAAAGAACACTAGCTAACTATGGCTACACCTTC | CASSQRTLANYGYTF
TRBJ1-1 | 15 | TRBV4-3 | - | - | TGCGCCAGCAGCCAAGTCCACAGGGCCAACACTGAAGCTTTCTTT | CASSQVHRANTEAFF
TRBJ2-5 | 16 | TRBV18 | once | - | TGTGCCAGCTCACAGGTTGACAGCGATCGACAAGAGACCCAGTACTTC | CASSQVDSDRQETQYF